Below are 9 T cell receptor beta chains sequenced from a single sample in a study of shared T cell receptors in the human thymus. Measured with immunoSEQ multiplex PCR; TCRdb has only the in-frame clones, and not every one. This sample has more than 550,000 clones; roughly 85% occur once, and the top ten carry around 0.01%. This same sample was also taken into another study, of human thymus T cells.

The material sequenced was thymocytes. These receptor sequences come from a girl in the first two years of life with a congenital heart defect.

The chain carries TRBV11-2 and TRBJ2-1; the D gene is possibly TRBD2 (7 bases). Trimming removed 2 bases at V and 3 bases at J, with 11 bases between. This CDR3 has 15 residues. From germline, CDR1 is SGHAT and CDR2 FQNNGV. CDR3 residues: CASSLTRGGYNEQFF. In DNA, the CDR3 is TGTGCCAGCAGCTTAACGAGGGGGGGCTACAATGAGCAGTTCTTC.

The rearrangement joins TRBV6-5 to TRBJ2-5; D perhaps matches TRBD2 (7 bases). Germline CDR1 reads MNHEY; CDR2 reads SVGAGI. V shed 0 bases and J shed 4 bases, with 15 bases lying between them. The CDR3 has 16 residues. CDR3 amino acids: CASSYSDRGAGETQYF. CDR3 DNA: TGTGCCAGCAGTTACTCGGACCGGGGGGCGGGAGAGACCCAGTACTTC.

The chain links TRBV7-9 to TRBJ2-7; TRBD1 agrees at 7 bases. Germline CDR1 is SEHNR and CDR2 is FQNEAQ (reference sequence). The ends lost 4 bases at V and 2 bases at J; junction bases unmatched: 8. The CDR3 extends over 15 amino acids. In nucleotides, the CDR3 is TGTGCCAGCAGCTCGACAACCACAGGGGCCTACGAGCAGTACTTC. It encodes CASSSTTTGAYEQYF. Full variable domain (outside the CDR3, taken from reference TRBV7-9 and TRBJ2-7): DTGVSQNPRHKITKRGQNVTFRCDPISEHNRLYWYRQTLGQGPEFLTYFQNEAQLEKSRLLSDRFSAERPKGSFSTLEIQRTEQGDSAMYLCASSSTTTGAYEQYFGPGTRLTVT.

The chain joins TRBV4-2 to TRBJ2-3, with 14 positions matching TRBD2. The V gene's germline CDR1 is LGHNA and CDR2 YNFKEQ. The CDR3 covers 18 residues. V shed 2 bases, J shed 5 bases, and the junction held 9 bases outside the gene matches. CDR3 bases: TGTGCCAGCAGCCAACCCGTGGGGGGACTAGCGGGGGAAGATACGCAGTATTTT. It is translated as CASSQPVGGLAGEDTQYF.

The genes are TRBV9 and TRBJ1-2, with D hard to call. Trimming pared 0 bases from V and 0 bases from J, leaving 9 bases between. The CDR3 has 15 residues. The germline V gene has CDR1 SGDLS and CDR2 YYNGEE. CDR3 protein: CASSVASPTNYGYTF. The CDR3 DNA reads TGTGCCAGCAGCGTAGCAAGCCCTACTAACTATGGCTACACCTTC.

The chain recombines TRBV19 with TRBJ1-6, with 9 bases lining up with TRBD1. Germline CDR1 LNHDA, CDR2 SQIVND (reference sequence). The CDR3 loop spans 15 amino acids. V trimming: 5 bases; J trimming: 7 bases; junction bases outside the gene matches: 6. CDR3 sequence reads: CASSPGQGMNSPLHF. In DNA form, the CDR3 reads TGTGCCAGTAGTCCCGGACAGGGGATGAATTCACCCCTCCACTTT. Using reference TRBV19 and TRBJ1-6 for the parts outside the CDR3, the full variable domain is DGGITQSPKYLFRKEGQNVTLSCEQNLNHDAMYWYRQDPGQGLRLIYYSQIVNDFQKGDIAEGYSVSREKKESFPLTVTSAQKNPTAFYLCASSPGQGMNSPLHFGNGTRLTVT.

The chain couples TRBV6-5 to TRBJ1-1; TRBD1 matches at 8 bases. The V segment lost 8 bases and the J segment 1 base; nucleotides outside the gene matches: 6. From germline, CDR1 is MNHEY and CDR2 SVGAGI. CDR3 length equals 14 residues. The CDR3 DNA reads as TGTGCCAGCGGAGAGACAGGGGAGAACACTGAAGCTTTCTTT. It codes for CASGETGENTEAFF.

The CDR3 reads CASSFGSVNTEAFF. CDR3 in DNA: TGTGCCAGCAGCTTCGGGAGCGTGAACACTGAAGCTTTCTTT. V usage is TRBV5-5 and J usage is TRBJ1-1; D call uncertain. This CDR3 has 14 residues. V lost 2 bases and J lost 0, with 8 bases in between. CDR1 is SGHKS, CDR2 YYEKEE, per germline (reference sequence).

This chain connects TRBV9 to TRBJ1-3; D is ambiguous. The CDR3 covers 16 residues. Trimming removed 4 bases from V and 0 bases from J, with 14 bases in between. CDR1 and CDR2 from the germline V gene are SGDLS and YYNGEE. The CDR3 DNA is TGTGCCAGCAGCCCATCCCCTACCCCCTCTGGAAACACCATATATTTT. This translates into CASSPSPTPSGNTIYF.